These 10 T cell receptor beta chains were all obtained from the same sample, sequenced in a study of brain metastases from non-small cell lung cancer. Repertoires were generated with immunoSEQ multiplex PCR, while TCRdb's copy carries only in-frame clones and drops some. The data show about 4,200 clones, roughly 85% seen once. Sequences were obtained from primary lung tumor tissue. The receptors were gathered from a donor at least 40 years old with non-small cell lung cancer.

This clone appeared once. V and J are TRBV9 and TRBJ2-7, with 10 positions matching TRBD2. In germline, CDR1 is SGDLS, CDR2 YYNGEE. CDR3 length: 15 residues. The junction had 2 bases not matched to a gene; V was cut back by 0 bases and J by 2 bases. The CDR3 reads CASSVELAGPYEQYF. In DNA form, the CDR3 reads TGTGCCAGCAGCGTAGAACTAGCGGGACCCTACGAGCAGTACTTC. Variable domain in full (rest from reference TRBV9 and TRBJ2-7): DSGVTQTPKHLITATGQRVTLRCSPRSGDLSVYWYQQSLDQGLQFLIQYYNGEERAKGNILERFSAQQFPDLHSELNLSSLELGDSALYFCASSVELAGPYEQYFGPGTRLTVT.

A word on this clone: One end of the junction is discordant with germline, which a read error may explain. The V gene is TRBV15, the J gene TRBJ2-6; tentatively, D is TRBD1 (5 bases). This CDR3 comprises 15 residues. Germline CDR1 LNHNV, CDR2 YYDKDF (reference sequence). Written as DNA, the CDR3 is TGTGCCACCAGCGGAGACAGCTCTGGGGCCAACGTCCTGACTTTC. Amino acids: CATSGDSSGANVLTF.

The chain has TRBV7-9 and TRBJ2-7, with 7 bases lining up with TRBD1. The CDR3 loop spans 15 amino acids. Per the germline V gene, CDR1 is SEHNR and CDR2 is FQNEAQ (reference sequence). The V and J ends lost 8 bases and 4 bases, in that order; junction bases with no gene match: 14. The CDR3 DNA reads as TGTGCCAGCGGAGACAGGGCTGATTCTTTATACGAGCAGTACTTC. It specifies CASGDRADSLYEQYF.

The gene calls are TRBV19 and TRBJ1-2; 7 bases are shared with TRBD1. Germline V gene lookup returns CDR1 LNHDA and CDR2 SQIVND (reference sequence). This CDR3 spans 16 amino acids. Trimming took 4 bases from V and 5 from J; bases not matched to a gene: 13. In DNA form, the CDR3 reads TGTGCCAGTAGTAAAGGGGGCAGTTCGGGACGGTATGGCTACACCTTC. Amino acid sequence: CASSKGGSSGRYGYTF.

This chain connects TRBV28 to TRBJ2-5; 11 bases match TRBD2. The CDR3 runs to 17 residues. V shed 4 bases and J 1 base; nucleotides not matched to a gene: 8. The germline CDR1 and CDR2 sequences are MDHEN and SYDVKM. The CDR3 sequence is CASSSLLAGGRQETQYF. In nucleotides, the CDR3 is TGTGCCAGCAGTTCCCTCCTAGCGGGAGGACGCCAAGAGACCCAGTACTTC.

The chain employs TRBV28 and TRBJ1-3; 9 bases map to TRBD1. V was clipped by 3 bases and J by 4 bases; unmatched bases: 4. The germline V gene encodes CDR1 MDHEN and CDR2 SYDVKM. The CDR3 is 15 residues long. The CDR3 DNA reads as TGTGCCAGCAGTTTCAGGGACAGGGAGGGAAACACCATATATTTT. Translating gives CASSFRDREGNTIYF.

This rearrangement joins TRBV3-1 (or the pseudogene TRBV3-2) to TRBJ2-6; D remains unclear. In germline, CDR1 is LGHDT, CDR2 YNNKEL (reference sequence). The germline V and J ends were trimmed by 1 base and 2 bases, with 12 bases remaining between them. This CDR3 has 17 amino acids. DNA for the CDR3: TGTGCCAGCAGCCAAGCCGAACATCCCCCTGGGGCCAACGTCCTGACTTTC. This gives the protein CASSQAEHPPGANVLTF.

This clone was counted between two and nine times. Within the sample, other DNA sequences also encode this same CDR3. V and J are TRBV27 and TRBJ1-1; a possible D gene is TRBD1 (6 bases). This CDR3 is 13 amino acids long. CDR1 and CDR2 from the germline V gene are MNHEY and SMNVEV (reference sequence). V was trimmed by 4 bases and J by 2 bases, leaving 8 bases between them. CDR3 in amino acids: CASSSGGNTEAFF. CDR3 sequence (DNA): TGTGCCAGCAGTTCGGGGGGCAACACTGAAGCTTTCTTT.

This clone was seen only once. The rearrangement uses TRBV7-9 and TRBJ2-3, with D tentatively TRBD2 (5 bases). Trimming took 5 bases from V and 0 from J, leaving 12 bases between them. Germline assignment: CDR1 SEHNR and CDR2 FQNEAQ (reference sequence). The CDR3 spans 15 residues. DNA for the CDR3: TGTGCCAGCAGCCCCGTAGGGAGTAGCACAGATACGCAGTATTTT. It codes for CASSPVGSSTDTQYF. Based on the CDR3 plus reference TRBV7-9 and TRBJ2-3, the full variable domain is DTGVSQNPRHKITKRGQNVTFRCDPISEHNRLYWYRQTLGQGPEFLTYFQNEAQLEKSRLLSDRFSAERPKGSFSTLEIQRTEQGDSAMYLCASSPVGSSTDTQYFGPGTRLTVL.

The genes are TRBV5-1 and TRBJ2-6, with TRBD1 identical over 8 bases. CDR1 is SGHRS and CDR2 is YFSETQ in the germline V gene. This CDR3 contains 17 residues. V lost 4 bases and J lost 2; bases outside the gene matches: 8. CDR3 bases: TGCGCCAGCAGCACCTACACACAGGGGGCTGGGGCCAACGTCCTGACTTTC. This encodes CASSTYTQGAGANVLTF. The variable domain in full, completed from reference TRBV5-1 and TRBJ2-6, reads KAGVTQTPRYLIKTRGQQVTLSCSPISGHRSVSWYQQTPGQGLQFLFEYFSETQRNKGNFPGRFSGRQFSNSRSEMNVSTLELGDSALYLCASSTYTQGAGANVLTFGAGSRLTVL.